The 31 T cell receptor beta chains below come from one sample, sequenced in a study of spatial heterogeneity in lung cancer. Time point specified: sample taken at primary tumor resection. Whole RNA came from tumor, nontumor lung or frozen PBMC and was sequenced without being sorted. TCRdb analysed the 5' RACE reads with MiXCR anew, one entry per CDR3 protein. The table includes around 12,000 distinct CDR3 sequences, 13% to 15% detected once. This material consisted of PBMCs, taken at surgery. These receptors were obtained from a male donor with early-stage non-small cell lung cancer.

V usage is TRBV28 and J usage is TRBJ2-2; a possible D gene is TRBD2 (6 bases). The CDR3 is 15 residues long. V lost 7 bases and J lost 2, with 14 bases in between. Germline V gives CDR1 MDHEN, CDR2 SYDVKM. The CDR3 DNA sequence: TGTGCCAGCACCCCGGGACTTGGTAACACCGGGGAGCTGTTTTTT. It translates to CASTPGLGNTGELFF.

The chain combines TRBV5-1 with TRBJ2-7; either TRBD1 or TRBD2 may supply D (5 bases each). The V gene lost 0 bases and the J gene lost 4 bases, with 8 bases spanning the gap. Germline V gene lookup returns CDR1 SGHRS and CDR2 YFSETQ. CDR3 length equals 13 residues. The CDR3 DNA follows: TGCGCCAGCAGCTTGGGAGGGGTGTACGAGCAGTACTTC. This encodes CASSLGGVYEQYF. Supplemented by reference TRBV5-1 and TRBJ2-7, the full variable domain reads KAGVTQTPRYLIKTRGQQVTLSCSPISGHRSVSWYQQTPGQGLQFLFEYFSETQRNKGNFPGRFSGRQFSNSRSEMNVSTLELGDSALYLCASSLGGVYEQYFGPGTRLTVT.

There are a few counts of this clonotype. The chain combines TRBV2 with TRBJ1-5, with 7 bases aligning to TRBD1. J was trimmed by 9 bases and V by 6 bases; bases with no gene match: 11. The CDR3 spans 14 residues. The germline gives CDR1 SNHLY, CDR2 FYNNEI. DNA for the CDR3: TGTGCCAGCAGAGGAAGACAGGGAGTGCGGCCCCAGCATTTT. Its translation: CASRGRQGVRPQHF.

This clonotype turned up a few times. The chain links TRBV2 to TRBJ1-6, with 8 positions matching TRBD1. This CDR3 region has 15 residues. Germline lookup yields CDR1 SNHLY and CDR2 FYNNEI. Trimming at V came to 5 bases and at J to 6 bases, leaving 6 bases not matched to a gene. The CDR3 region has the DNA TGTGCCAGCAGTTCAGGGGGCAGGGGTAATTCACCCCTCCACTTT. Translating it yields CASSSGGRGNSPLHF.

V gene TRBV11-2 combines with J gene TRBJ2-1; D not certain. The CDR3 totals 15 residues. Germline V lookup: CDR1 SGHAT, CDR2 FQNNGV. V was trimmed by 1 base and J by 6 bases, leaving 13 bases between them. CDR3 sequence: CASSLAGLLPNEQFF. The CDR3 nucleotides read TGTGCCAGCAGCTTAGCCGGGCTCCTCCCCAATGAGCAGTTCTTC.

This clonotype was detected ten times or more. This chain uses TRBV5-6 with TRBJ2-7; no clear D gene. This CDR3 region has 16 residues. The V end lost 0 bases, the J end lost 3 bases, and 16 bases lay between the germline ends. CDR1 and CDR2 (germline): SGHDT, YYEEEE. This CDR3 is CASSLGATPTRYEQYF. The DNA of the CDR3 is TGTGCCAGCAGCTTGGGGGCGACACCGACCCGCTACGAGCAGTACTTC.

The chain uses TRBV4-2 and TRBJ2-2, with 10 bases lining up with TRBD1. The germline V gene encodes CDR1 LGHNA and CDR2 YNFKEQ. Trimming removed 3 bases from V and 5 bases from J; junction bases left unmatched: 3. The CDR3 is 15 residues long. CDR3 residues: CASSHGQGDTGELFF. For the CDR3, the DNA is TGTGCCAGCAGCCACGGACAGGGGGATACCGGGGAGCTGTTTTTT.

This clonotype has a handful of counts. The chain couples TRBV19 to TRBJ2-3, with a possible D match to TRBD2 (6 bases). V lost 3 bases and J lost 5, with 12 bases in between. Germline V gene data show CDR1 as LNHDA and CDR2 as SQIVND (reference sequence). The CDR3 totals 14 residues. CDR3 in amino acids: CASSIGRERDTQYF. For the CDR3, the DNA is TGTGCCAGTAGTATTGGTCGGGAGAGAGATACGCAGTATTTT.

This clonotype was counted between two and nine times. The rearrangement uses TRBV20-1 and TRBJ2-5; 7 nucleotides agree with TRBD1. The CDR3 is 13 residues long. Trimming cost V 5 bases and J 2 bases; bases outside gene matches: 5. From germline, CDR1 is DFQATT and CDR2 SNEGSKA (reference sequence). The DNA for the CDR3 is TGCAGTGCTTCACTGACAGGGCAAGAGACCCAGTACTTC. Its translation: CSASLTGQETQYF.

The chain combines TRBV20-1 with TRBJ2-7; possibly TRBD1 for D (5 bases). The CDR3 sequence is 13 residues long. The ends were cut back, 4 bases at V and 2 bases at J, with 12 bases in the middle. Germline lookup yields CDR1 DFQATT and CDR2 SNEGSKA (reference sequence). CDR3 amino acids: CSAKDSLTYEQYF. CDR3 DNA: TGCAGTGCTAAAGACAGCCTGACCTACGAGCAGTACTTC.

In this sample, this clonotype turned up many times. This chain uses TRBV25-1 with TRBJ2-7; unclear D gene. Germline V lookup: CDR1 MGHDK, CDR2 SYGVNS. V dropped 2 bases and J dropped 4 bases, with 3 bases sitting between them. The CDR3 is 11 amino acids. In DNA, the CDR3 is TGTGCCAGCAGTGAAGGGTACGAGCAGTACTTC. This codes for CASSEGYEQYF.

This clonotype was found a few times. V usage is TRBV11-3 and J usage is TRBJ2-7; D gene uncertain. The germline V and J ends were trimmed by 2 bases and 0 bases, with 5 bases remaining between them. Germline V gene sequence: CDR1 SGHNT, CDR2 YENEEA. This CDR3 is 13 amino acids long. CDR3 DNA: TGTGCCAGCAGCTTACAAACCTCCTACGAGCAGTACTTC. Protein product: CASSLQTSYEQYF.

The rearrangement joins TRBV7-9 to TRBJ1-2; TRBD1 aligns across 7 bases. The CDR3 has 14 amino acids. The junction had 11 bases not matched to a gene; V was cut back by 5 bases and J by 8 bases. Germline-derived CDR1 and CDR2 are SEHNR and FQNEAQ (reference sequence). As DNA, the CDR3 is TGTGCCAGCAGCCCCCGGCGACAGGGAGAAGGCTACACCTTC. This encodes CASSPRRQGEGYTF.

DNA of the CDR3: TGTGCCAGCAGCCTCGACAGGGCTAGAGGCGGAAACACCATATATTTT. This gives the protein CASSLDRARGGNTIYF. The chain couples TRBV11-1 to TRBJ1-3, with 7 bases lining up with TRBD1. From germline, CDR1 is SGHAT and CDR2 FQDESV (reference sequence). Trimming removed 5 bases from V and 4 bases from J; junction bases left unmatched: 11. CDR3 length: 16 residues.

The J gene is TRBJ2-7, the V gene TRBV5-6, with D unresolved. Trimming removed 0 bases from V and 6 bases from J, with 7 bases in between. Germline V CDR1 and CDR2: SGHDT, YYEEEE. The CDR3 contains 12 residues. The CDR3 is CASSLGRTEQYF. The CDR3 nucleotides read TGTGCCAGCAGCTTGGGTAGGACCGAGCAGTACTTC.

This clonotype has only a few counts. V usage is TRBV7-6 and J usage is TRBJ2-1, with a tentative D call TRBD2 (6 bases). The length of the CDR3 is 14 residues. The V gene's germline CDR1 is SGHVS and CDR2 FNYEAQ. Trimming removed 8 bases from V and 4 bases from J, with 15 bases in between. The CDR3 DNA sequence: TGTGCCAGCCTTCCGGGCGGGGAGTACAATGAGCAGTTCTTC. Amino acids: CASLPGGEYNEQFF. Together with reference TRBV7-6 and TRBJ2-1, the CDR3 gives the full variable domain: GAGVSQSPRYKVTKRGQDVALRCDPISGHVSLYWYRQALGQGPEFLTYFNYEAQQDKSGLPNDRFSAERPEGSISTLTIQRTEQRDSAMYRCASLPGGEYNEQFFGPGTRLTVL.

The chain has TRBV20-1 and TRBJ1-5; D is possibly TRBD1 (6 bases). CDR1 is DFQATT, CDR2 SNEGSKA, per germline (reference sequence). The V and J ends lost 3 bases and 6 bases respectively, with 15 bases between them. The CDR3 is 14 amino acids. The CDR3 DNA follows: TGCAGTGCTAGTTACACAGGGTCAATTCAGCCCCAGCATTTT. Translating it yields CSASYTGSIQPQHF.

This sequence joins TRBV7-2 and TRBJ2-7; D uncertain. The CDR3 is 12 amino acids. The germline V and J ends were trimmed by 5 bases and 3 bases, with 8 bases remaining between them. The V gene's germline CDR1 is SGHTA and CDR2 FQGNSA. CDR3 sequence: CASSLQLYEQYF. The CDR3 bases are TGTGCCAGCAGCCTACAGCTCTACGAGCAGTACTTC.

The V gene is TRBV5-1, the J gene TRBJ2-7, with 7 bases matching TRBD1. The germline CDR1 and CDR2 sequences are SGHRS and YFSETQ. The CDR3 runs 14 residues. Unmatched junction bases numbered 12, after V lost 5 bases and J lost 7 bases. CDR3 sequence reads: CASRPRDREYEQYF. The CDR3 DNA reads TGCGCCAGCAGGCCCCGTGACAGGGAGTATGAGCAGTACTTC.

This clonotype was detected only a few times. The V call is TRBV29-1, the J call TRBJ2-5; 9 positions match TRBD2. CDR1 and CDR2 from the germline V gene are SQVTM and ANQGSEA. J was trimmed by 1 base and V by 4 bases; bases with no gene match: 1. This CDR3 is built from 13 residues. CDR3 region: CSVGGGAQETQYF. As DNA, the CDR3 is TGCAGCGTTGGCGGGGGGGCCCAAGAGACCCAGTACTTC.

V and J are TRBV4-1 and TRBJ1-5; D is uncertain. Trimming left V 4 bases short and J 7 bases short, with 17 bases between. The germline V gene encodes CDR1 MGHRA and CDR2 YSYEKL. CDR3 size: 15 residues. The CDR3 coding sequence is TGCGCCAGCAGCCCCATGGCGGCCAGAAGGCAGCCCCAGCATTTT. Its protein product is CASSPMAARRQPQHF.

The chain employs TRBV6-5 and TRBJ2-7; perhaps D is TRBD1 or TRBD2 (7 bases each). CDR3 size: 12 residues. The V gene's germline CDR1 is MNHEY and CDR2 SVGAGI. V was cut by 5 bases and J by 6 bases, with 11 bases left in between. CDR3 protein: CASSQGGVEQYF. CDR3 DNA sequence: TGTGCCAGCAGTCAGGGGGGGGTCGAGCAGTACTTC.

There are a few counts of this clonotype. This chain joins TRBV7-9 and TRBJ1-1; TRBD1 agrees at 7 bases. V gave up 1 base and J gave up 5 bases; unmatched junction bases: 4. Germline assignment: CDR1 SEHNR and CDR2 FQNEAQ (reference sequence). The CDR3 runs 14 residues. This CDR3 reads CASSLEQGITEAFF. In DNA form, the CDR3 reads TGTGCCAGCAGCTTAGAACAGGGGATAACTGAAGCTTTCTTT.

The genes are TRBV7-9 and TRBJ1-2; 7 bases agree with TRBD1. CDR1 SEHNR and CDR2 FQNEAQ come from the germline V gene (reference sequence). V lost 3 bases, J lost 4 bases, and 11 bases stayed unmatched. The CDR3 is 16 residues long. The CDR3 here is CASSFARQGDLYGYTF. The CDR3 nucleotides read TGTGCCAGCAGCTTTGCCCGGCAGGGGGATCTCTATGGCTACACCTTC.

The rearrangement joins TRBV7-9 to TRBJ1-5, with a possible D match to TRBD1 (5 bases). V was shortened by 2 bases and J by 4 bases, with 9 bases between the two germline ends. The CDR3 sequence is 14 residues long. Looked up from germline, CDR1 is SEHNR and CDR2 is FQNEAQ (reference sequence). CDR3 nucleotides: TGTGCCAGCAGCTTACAAGGGGATAATCAGCCCCAGCATTTT. This codes for CASSLQGDNQPQHF.

This clonotype was found a few times. This chain uses TRBV7-2 with TRBJ2-3, with TRBD2 matching 7 bases. Germline V gene lookup returns CDR1 SGHTA and CDR2 FQGNSA. V lost 2 bases, J lost 1 base, and 3 bases stayed unmatched. This CDR3 contains 15 residues. The CDR3, as DNA: TGTGCCAGCAGCTTATTCCGGGGGGGCACAGATACGCAGTATTTT. It yields the protein CASSLFRGGTDTQYF.

The chain employs TRBV5-5 and TRBJ2-4; TRBD1 is a possible D gene (6 bases). Germline V gene sequence: CDR1 SGHKS, CDR2 YYEKEE (reference sequence). The V gene lost 4 bases and the J gene lost 5 bases, with 10 bases spanning the gap. The CDR3 length is 13 residues. The CDR3 is CASSPRTENIQYF. The CDR3 DNA follows: TGTGCCAGCAGCCCGCGGACAGAAAACATTCAGTACTTC. The variable domain in full, completed from reference TRBV5-5 and TRBJ2-4, reads DAGVTQSPTHLIKTRGQQVTLRCSPISGHKSVSWYQQVLGQGPQFIFQYYEKEERGRGNFPDRFSARQFPNYSSELNVNALLLGDSALYLCASSPRTENIQYFGAGTRLSVL.

This clonotype was detected only a few times. The chain carries TRBV6-6 and TRBJ1-5, with D possibly TRBD1 on 5 matching bases. V lost 2 bases and J 7 bases, leaving 18 bases between the germline ends. The CDR3 is 16 residues long. The germline V gene has CDR1 MNHNY and CDR2 SVGAGI (reference sequence). CDR3: CASSYQSSGGRQPQHF. CDR3 nucleotides: TGTGCCAGCAGTTACCAAAGTTCCGGGGGAAGGCAGCCCCAGCATTTT.

The V and J genes are TRBV5-1 and TRBJ2-7; D unclear. Looked up from germline, CDR1 is SGHRS and CDR2 is YFSETQ. V was clipped by 0 bases and J by 2 bases, with 6 bases between them. The CDR3 totals 13 residues. CDR3 DNA sequence: TGCGCCAGCAGCTTGGCCAGGACCTACGAGCAGTACTTC. It encodes CASSLARTYEQYF.

This clonotype was observed a few times. V is TRBV5-1 and J is TRBJ2-5, with a tentative D call TRBD2 (6 bases). V shed 4 bases and J shed 1 base, with 8 bases lying between them. The CDR3 has 13 residues. The germline V gene has CDR1 SGHRS and CDR2 YFSETQ. In DNA form, the CDR3 reads TGCGCCAGCAGCCGGACTACCCAAGAGACCCAGTACTTC. Its translation is CASSRTTQETQYF.

In its sample, this clonotype is medium-sized. The gene calls are TRBV29-1 and TRBJ2-1; possibly TRBD1 for D (6 bases). The CDR3 runs to 13 residues. V lost 2 bases and J 5 bases, leaving 10 bases between the germline ends. Germline CDR1 and CDR2: SQVTM and ANQGSEA. CDR3 sequence (DNA): TGCAGCGTTGAATTTCCAGGGGACAATGAGCAGTTCTTC. Translation: CSVEFPGDNEQFF.